This T cell receptor beta chain was sequenced for a study of blood T cell repertoires in COVID-19. Overall study context: The United States, Italy and Spain supplied acute and convalescent COVID-19 samples. PBMCs, B-cell-depleted T cells, or T cells were the source of the cDNA or gDNA that made up the material.

The CDR3 totals 14 residues. Between the trimmed V and J ends, which lost 0 bases and 4 bases, there was a span of 7 bases. Germline V gene lookup returns CDR1 SGHDN and CDR2 FVKESK. Under the authors' procedure: Reference gene primers were amplified, and this amplification served to estimate nucleated cell counts. The protocol was immunoSEQ multiplex PCR, while the TCRdb copy is restricted to in-frame clones and leaves out a portion. Clone size and the V and J calls come from that table; the DNA yielded D and trimming. This table holds 95,000 to 150,000 clones, 65% to 85% found once. The sequenced sample was peripheral blood. This chain joins TRBV14 and TRBJ1-3; the D is unclear. The origin of this receptor is a woman between 70 and 85 years old with acute or convalescent COVID-19. The CDR3 sequence is CASSQDWPGNTIYF. The CDR3 DNA sequence: TGTGCCAGCAGCCAAGACTGGCCCGGAAACACCATATATTTT.